These T cell receptor beta chains were read from a single sample in a study of cytotoxic CD8 clonotypes in ibrutinib-treated CLL. This table comes from immunoSEQ multiplex PCR, and its TCRdb copy is limited to in-frame clones, with some not included. This sample has about 160,000 clones, with about 88% found just once. Source: PBMCs, taken at disease progression, from a patient treated with ibrutinib. These receptors were obtained from a human donor with chronic lymphocytic leukemia. The CDR3 runs from the conserved cysteine through the conserved F or W. D genes are given only for firm matches. For some rows the clone size is stated as once, few or many, or as a class when expanded; others skip it.

. TRBJ2-1 TRBV9 . CASSVSGPQFF TGTGCCAGCAGCGTGAGCGGTCCTCAGTTCTTC
. TRBJ1-5 TRBV4-2 . CASSQGGKIQPQHF TGTGCCAGCAGCCAAGGGGGGAAAATTCAGCCCCAGCATTTT
TRBD1 TRBJ2-3 TRBV9 . CASSRTTGTEFSGTQYF TGTGCCAGCAGCCGAACGACAGGGACCGAATTCTCTGGTACGCAGTATTTT
. TRBJ2-7 TRBV4-1 . CASSQDGVEQYF TGCGCCAGCAGCCAAGATGGGGTCGAGCAGTACTTC
. TRBJ2-1 TRBV9 . CASSRLVYNEQFF TGTGCCAGCAGCCGACTAGTCTACAATGAGCAGTTCTTC
. TRBJ2-1 TRBV5-1 . CASGIGGHRSYNEQFF TGCGCCAGCGGAATTGGTGGACACCGCTCCTACAATGAGCAGTTCTTC
TRBD1 TRBJ1-1 TRBV30 once CAWSKGADTEAFF TGTGCCTGGAGTAAGGGGGCGGACACTGAAGCTTTCTTT
. TRBJ1-2 TRBV6-5 . CASSYRDTGYGYTF TGTGCCAGCAGTTACCGAGACACCGGTTATGGCTACACCTTC
TRBD2 TRBJ2-1 TRBV5-1 . CASSLVGTSGMNEQFF TGCGCCAGCAGCTTGGTTGGGACTAGCGGAATGAATGAGCAGTTCTTC
. TRBJ2-1 TRBV2 . CASSEDVSEQFF TGTGCCAGCAGTGAAGACGTCAGTGAGCAGTTCTTC
TRBD2 TRBJ2-1 TRBV4-1 . CASSQDRLAGSYNEQFF TGCGCCAGCAGCCAAGATCGGCTAGCGGGATCCTACAATGAGCAGTTCTTC
. TRBJ1-1 TRBV6-6 once CASSGFRVGSTEAFF TGTGCCAGCAGTGGCTTCAGGGTCGGGAGCACTGAAGCTTTCTTT
TRBD2 TRBJ2-7 TRBV2 . CASLRLAGGGEQYF TGTGCCAGCTTGCGACTAGCGGGAGGGGGCGAGCAGTACTTC
TRBD2 TRBJ2-5 TRBV5-5 . CASSLVSSGLETQYF TGTGCCAGCAGCTTGGTGTCTAGCGGATTGGAGACCCAGTACTTC
TRBD2 TRBJ2-3 TRBV6-1 . CASSDASTSGDSTDTQYF TGTGCCAGCAGTGATGCTTCGACTAGCGGGGATAGCACAGATACGCAGTATTTT
. TRBJ1-1 TRBV5-1 . CASSLGPFYTEAFF TGCGCCAGCAGCTTGGGGCCGTTTTACACTGAAGCTTTCTTT
TRBD1 TRBJ1-1 TRBV7-3 . CASSSNRGNTEAFF TGTGCCAGCAGCTCTAACAGGGGGAACACTGAAGCTTTCTTT
TRBD2 TRBJ2-2 TRBV6-7 . CARAADPGGVDTGELFF TGTGCCAGAGCGGCTGACCCGGGGGGAGTCGACACCGGGGAGCTGTTTTTT
TRBD1 TRBJ1-2 TRBV15 few CATSKDRGLGYTF TGTGCCACTAGTAAGGACAGGGGGCTCGGCTACACCTTC
TRBD2 TRBJ2-3 TRBV7-9 . CASSGIQGTSGTLRDTQYF TGTGCCAGCAGCGGAATCCAGGGAACTAGCGGCACCCTGCGGGATACGCAGTATTTT
TRBD1 TRBJ1-3 TRBV19 . CASSMRTGGRSGNTIYF TGTGCCAGTAGTATGCGAACAGGGGGCCGGTCTGGAAACACCATATATTTT
TRBD2 TRBJ2-1 TRBV7-3 . CASRTSGSTNEQFF TGTGCCAGCAGGACTAGCGGGAGTACTAATGAGCAGTTCTTC
TRBD1 TRBJ1-4 TRBV10-1 few CASNKDRQGSGEKLFF TGCGCCAGCAATAAAGACCGACAGGGGTCGGGTGAAAAACTGTTTTTT
. TRBJ1-4 TRBV28 once CASSLAGGSNEKLFF TGTGCCAGCAGTTTGGCGGGGGGATCTAATGAAAAACTGTTTTTT
. TRBJ2-1 TRBV29-1 few CSVASTHREYNEQFF TGCAGCGTGGCCTCGACTCATAGGGAGTACAATGAGCAGTTCTTC
. TRBJ1-3 TRBV14 . CASSQTKFPGGNTIYF TGTGCCAGCAGCCAAACCAAGTTTCCGGGAGGAAACACCATATATTTT
. TRBJ2-3 TRBV13 . CASSRRRAHTDTQYF TGTGCCAGCAGCAGACGACGGGCCCACACAGATACGCAGTATTTT
. TRBJ1-5 TRBV7-9 . CASSSDIVDQPQHF TGTGCCAGCAGCTCGGACATTGTCGATCAGCCCCAGCATTTT
. TRBJ2-2 TRBV19 . CASSPYAGELFF TGTGCCAGTAGTCCTTATGCCGGGGAGCTGTTTTTT
. TRBJ2-3 TRBV2 . CASRAQRSTDTQYF TGTGCCAGCAGGGCACAGCGTAGCACAGATACGCAGTATTTT
. TRBJ1-1 TRBV9 . CASSVGTGGDTEAFF TGTGCCAGCAGCGTAGGGACCGGCGGGGACACTGAAGCTTTCTTT
TRBD2 TRBJ2-2 TRBV19 . CASSAQTSYTGELFF TGTGCCAGTAGTGCGCAGACTAGCTACACCGGGGAGCTGTTTTTT
TRBD1 TRBJ1-4 TRBV10-1 . CASHDRGLPNEKLFF TGCGCCAGCCACGACAGGGGGCTACCTAATGAAAAACTGTTTTTT
TRBD2 TRBJ2-1 TRBV6-1 . CASSERDLGYNEQFF TGTGCCAGCAGCGAGCGGGATTTGGGCTACAATGAGCAGTTCTTC
. TRBJ2-3 TRBV7-3 . CASSLTPTDTQYF TGTGCCAGCAGCTTGACTCCGACGGATACGCAGTATTTT
TRBD1 TRBJ1-2 TRBV5-6 few CASSWLRTGGPWGYTF TGTGCCAGCAGCTGGCTTCGGACAGGGGGCCCGTGGGGCTACACCTTC
. TRBJ2-3 TRBV19 few CASSLGGTSTDTQYF TGTGCCAGTAGTCTTGGCGGGACTAGCACAGATACGCAGTATTTT
TRBD1 TRBJ2-5 TRBV19 . CASRDRGSETQYF TGTGCCAGCCGGGACAGGGGTTCAGAGACCCAGTACTTC
TRBD1 TRBJ1-1 TRBV6-5 . CASTTGGQMRTEAFF TGTGCCAGCACCACTGGGGGACAGATGAGGACTGAAGCTTTCTTT
TRBD1 TRBJ1-2 TRBV13 . CASSHGTGDYGYTF TGTGCCAGCAGCCATGGGACAGGGGACTATGGCTACACCTTC
. TRBJ2-7 TRBV10-3 . CAISPGHSYEQYF TGTGCCATCAGTCCGGGTCATTCCTACGAGCAGTACTTC
. TRBJ2-1 TRBV4-3 . CASSQVGGFGYNEQFF TGCGCCAGCAGCCAAGTCGGCGGCTTCGGCTACAATGAGCAGTTCTTC